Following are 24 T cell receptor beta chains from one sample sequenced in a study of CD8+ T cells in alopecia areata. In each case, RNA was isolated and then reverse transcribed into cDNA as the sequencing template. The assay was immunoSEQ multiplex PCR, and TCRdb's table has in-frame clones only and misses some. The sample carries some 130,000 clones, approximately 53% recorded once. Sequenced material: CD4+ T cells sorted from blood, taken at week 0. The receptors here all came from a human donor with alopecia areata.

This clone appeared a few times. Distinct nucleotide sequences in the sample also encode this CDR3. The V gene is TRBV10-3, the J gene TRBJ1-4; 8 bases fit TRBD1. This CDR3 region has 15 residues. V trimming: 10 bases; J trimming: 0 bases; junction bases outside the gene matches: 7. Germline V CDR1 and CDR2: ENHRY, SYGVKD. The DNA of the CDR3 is TGTGCCACCACGGACAGGGATGCAACTAATGAAAAACTGTTTTTT. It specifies CATTDRDATNEKLFF.

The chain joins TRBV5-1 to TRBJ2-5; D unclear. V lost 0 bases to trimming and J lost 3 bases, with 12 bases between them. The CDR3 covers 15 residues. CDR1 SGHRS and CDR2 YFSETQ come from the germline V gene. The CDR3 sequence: CASSLVGSSEETQYF. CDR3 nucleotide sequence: TGCGCCAGCAGCTTGGTAGGCTCGTCCGAAGAGACCCAGTACTTC.

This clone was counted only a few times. As DNA, the CDR3 is TGCGCCAGCAGCTTGGCAGGGGAGGCCAAAAACATTCAGTACTTC. As protein: CASSLAGEAKNIQYF. The rearrangement joins TRBV5-1 to TRBJ2-4, with a tentative D call TRBD1 (6 bases). The CDR3 extends over 15 amino acids. Germline loops: CDR1 SGHRS, CDR2 YFSETQ. The V end lost 0 bases, the J end lost 1 base, and 8 bases lay between the germline ends.

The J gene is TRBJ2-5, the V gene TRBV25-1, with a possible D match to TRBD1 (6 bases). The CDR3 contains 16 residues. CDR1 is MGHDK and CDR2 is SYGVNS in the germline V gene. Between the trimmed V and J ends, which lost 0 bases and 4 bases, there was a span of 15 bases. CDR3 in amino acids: CASSEYTGFAPETQYF. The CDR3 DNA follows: TGTGCCAGCAGTGAATATACAGGGTTTGCGCCAGAGACCCAGTACTTC.

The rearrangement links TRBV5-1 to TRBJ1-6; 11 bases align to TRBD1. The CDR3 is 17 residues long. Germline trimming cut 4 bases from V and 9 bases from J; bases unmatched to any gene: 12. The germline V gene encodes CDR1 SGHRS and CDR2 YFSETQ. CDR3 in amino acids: CASSPDPTGTGGSPLHF. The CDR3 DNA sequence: TGCGCCAGCAGCCCCGACCCTACCGGGACAGGGGGTTCACCCCTCCACTTT.

CDR3 amino acids: CASSLVGTQGYTEAFF. For the CDR3, the DNA is TGTGCCAGCAGCTTGGTCGGGACGCAGGGCTACACTGAAGCTTTCTTT. V is TRBV5-6 and J is TRBJ1-1, with D possibly matching TRBD1 (5 bases). This CDR3 region has 16 residues. The ends were cut back, 0 bases at V and 3 bases at J, with 15 bases in the middle. Germline-derived CDR1 and CDR2 are SGHDT and YYEEEE.

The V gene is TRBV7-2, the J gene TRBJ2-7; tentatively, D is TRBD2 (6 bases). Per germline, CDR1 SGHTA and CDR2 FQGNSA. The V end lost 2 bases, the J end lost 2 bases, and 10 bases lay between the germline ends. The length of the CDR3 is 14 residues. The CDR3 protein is CASSLSPGAYEQYF. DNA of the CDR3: TGTGCCAGCAGCTTATCGCCGGGGGCCTACGAGCAGTACTTC.

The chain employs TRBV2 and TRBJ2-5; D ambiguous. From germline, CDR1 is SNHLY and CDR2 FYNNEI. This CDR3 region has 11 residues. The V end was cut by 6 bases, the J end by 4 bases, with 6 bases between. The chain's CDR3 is CASRRSETQYF. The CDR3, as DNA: TGTGCCAGCAGAAGGTCAGAGACCCAGTACTTC.

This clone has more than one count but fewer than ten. CDR3 sequence reads: CASSFAGGSEQYF. The CDR3 DNA reads TGCGCCAGCAGCTTCGCGGGAGGGTCTGAGCAGTACTTC. V is TRBV5-1 and J is TRBJ2-7, with 9 positions matching TRBD2. The germline V gene encodes CDR1 SGHRS and CDR2 YFSETQ. Trimming cost V 2 bases and J 7 bases; bases outside gene matches: 4. CDR3 size: 13 residues.

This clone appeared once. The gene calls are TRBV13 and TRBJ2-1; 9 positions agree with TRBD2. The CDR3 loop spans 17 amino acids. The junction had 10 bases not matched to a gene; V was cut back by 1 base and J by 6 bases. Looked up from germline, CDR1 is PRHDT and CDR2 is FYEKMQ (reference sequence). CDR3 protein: CASSLVGGLAGRNEQFF. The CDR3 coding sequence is TGTGCCAGCAGCTTAGTCGGCGGGCTAGCGGGACGCAATGAGCAGTTCTTC.

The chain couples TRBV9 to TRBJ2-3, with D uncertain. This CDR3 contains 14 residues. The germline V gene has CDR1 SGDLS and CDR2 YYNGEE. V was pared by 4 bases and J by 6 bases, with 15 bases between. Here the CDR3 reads CASSLHLGIDTQYF. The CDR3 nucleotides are TGTGCCAGCAGCCTCCACCTAGGGATTGATACGCAGTATTTT.

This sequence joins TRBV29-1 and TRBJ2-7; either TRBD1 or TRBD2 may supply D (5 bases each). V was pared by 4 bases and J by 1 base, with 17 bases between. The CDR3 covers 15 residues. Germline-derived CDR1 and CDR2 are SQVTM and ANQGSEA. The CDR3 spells CSVVAQGRGSYEQYF. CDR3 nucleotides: TGCAGCGTTGTAGCGCAGGGACGGGGTTCCTACGAGCAGTACTTC.

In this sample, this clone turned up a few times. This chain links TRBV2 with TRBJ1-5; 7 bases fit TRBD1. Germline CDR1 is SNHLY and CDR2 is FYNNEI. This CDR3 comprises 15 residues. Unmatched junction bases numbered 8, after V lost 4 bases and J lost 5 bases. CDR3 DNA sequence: TGTGCCAGCAGTGCCCAGACAGGGCCAGATCAGCCCCAGCATTTT. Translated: CASSAQTGPDQPQHF.

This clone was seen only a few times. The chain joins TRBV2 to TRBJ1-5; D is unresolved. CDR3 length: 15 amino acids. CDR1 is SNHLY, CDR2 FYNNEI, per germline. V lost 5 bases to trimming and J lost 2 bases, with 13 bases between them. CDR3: CASSLSGTGNQPQHF. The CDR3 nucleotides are TGTGCCAGCAGTCTCTCGGGTACGGGCAATCAGCCCCAGCATTTT.

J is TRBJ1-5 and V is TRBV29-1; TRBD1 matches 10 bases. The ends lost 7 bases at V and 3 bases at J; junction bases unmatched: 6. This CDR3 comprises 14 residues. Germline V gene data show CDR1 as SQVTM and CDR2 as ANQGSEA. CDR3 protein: CSARDRGINQPQHF. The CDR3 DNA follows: TGCAGCGCGCGGGACAGGGGTATCAATCAGCCCCAGCATTTT.

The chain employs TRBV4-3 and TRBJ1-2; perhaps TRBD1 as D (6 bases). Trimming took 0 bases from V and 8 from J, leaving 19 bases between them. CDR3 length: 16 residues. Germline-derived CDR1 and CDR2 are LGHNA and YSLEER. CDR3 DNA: TGCGCCAGCAGCCAAGACGTTGGAACAGGGTCGGGCGGCTACACCTTC. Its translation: CASSQDVGTGSGGYTF.

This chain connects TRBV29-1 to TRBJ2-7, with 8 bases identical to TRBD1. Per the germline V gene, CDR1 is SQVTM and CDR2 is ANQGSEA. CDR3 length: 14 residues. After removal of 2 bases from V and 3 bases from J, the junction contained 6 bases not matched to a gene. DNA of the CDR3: TGCAGCGTTGAAAGGGGGACAGGTAACTACGAGCAGTACTTC. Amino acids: CSVERGTGNYEQYF.

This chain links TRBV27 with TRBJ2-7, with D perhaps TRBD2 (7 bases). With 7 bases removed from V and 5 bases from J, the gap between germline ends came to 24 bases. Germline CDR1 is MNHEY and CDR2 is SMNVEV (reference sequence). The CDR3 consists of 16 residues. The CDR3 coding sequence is TGTGCCAGCATCGGATCCGGCGGGGGCGGTTGGAACGAGCAGTACTTC. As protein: CASIGSGGGGWNEQYF.

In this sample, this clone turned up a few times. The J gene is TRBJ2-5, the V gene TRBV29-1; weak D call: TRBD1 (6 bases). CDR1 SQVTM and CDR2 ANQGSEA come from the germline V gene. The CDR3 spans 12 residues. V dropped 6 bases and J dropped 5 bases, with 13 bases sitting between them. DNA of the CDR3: TGCAGCGTAAACAGGGACGGGGAGACCCAGTACTTC. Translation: CSVNRDGETQYF.

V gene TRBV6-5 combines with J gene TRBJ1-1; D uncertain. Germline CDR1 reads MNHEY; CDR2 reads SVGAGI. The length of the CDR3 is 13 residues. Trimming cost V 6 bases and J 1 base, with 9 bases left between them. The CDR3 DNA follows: TGTGCCAGCAGAACGGAACAGAACACTGAAGCTTTCTTT. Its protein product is CASRTEQNTEAFF.

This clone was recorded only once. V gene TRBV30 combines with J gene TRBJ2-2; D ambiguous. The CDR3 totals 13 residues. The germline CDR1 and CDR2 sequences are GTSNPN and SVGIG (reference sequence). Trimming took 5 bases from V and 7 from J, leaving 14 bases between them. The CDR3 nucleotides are TGTGCCTGGGAGTCGCTAGGAATCGGGGAGCTGTTTTTT. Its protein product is CAWESLGIGELFF.

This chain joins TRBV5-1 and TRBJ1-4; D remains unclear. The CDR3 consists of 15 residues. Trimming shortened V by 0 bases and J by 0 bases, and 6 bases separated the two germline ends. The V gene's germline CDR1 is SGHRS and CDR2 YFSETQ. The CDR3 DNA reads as TGCGCCAGCAGCTTGGCCCGAGCAACTAATGAAAAACTGTTTTTT. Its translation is CASSLARATNEKLFF. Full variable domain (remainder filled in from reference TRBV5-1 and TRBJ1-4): KAGVTQTPRYLIKTRGQQVTLSCSPISGHRSVSWYQQTPGQGLQFLFEYFSETQRNKGNFPGRFSGRQFSNSRSEMNVSTLELGDSALYLCASSLARATNEKLFFGSGTQLSVL.

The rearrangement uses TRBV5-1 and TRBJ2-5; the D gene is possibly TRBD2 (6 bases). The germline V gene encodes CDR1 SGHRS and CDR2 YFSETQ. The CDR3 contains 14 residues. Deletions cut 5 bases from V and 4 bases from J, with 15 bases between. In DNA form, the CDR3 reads TGCGCCAGCAGAGATTGGAACGGGAGAGAGACCCAGTACTTC. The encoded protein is CASRDWNGRETQYF.

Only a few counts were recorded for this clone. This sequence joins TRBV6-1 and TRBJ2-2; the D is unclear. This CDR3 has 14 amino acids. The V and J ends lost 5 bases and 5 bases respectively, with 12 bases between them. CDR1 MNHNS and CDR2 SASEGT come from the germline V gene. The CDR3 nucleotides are TGTGCCAGCAGTATCCCCACCAGGACCGGGGAGCTGTTTTTT. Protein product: CASSIPTRTGELFF.